Listed below are T cell receptor beta chains from one sample, sequenced in a study of cytomegalovirus exposure and HLA in healthy donors. Assay used: immunoSEQ multiplex PCR; TCRdb lists only in-frame clones, some missing. Its clone listing holds about 64,000 clones. The sample consisted of PBMCs. The source is a woman under 30 in good health and CMV-seronegative. Each CDR3 is given with its conserved first and last residue. The order of the fields is V gene, D gene, J gene, CDR3 DNA, CDR3 protein. D genes are given only for firm matches.

v_gene: TRBV19
d_gene: NA
j_gene: TRBJ2-7
CDR3nt: TGTGCCAGTAGTATACAGGCCGCCTACGAGCAGTACTTC
CDR3aa: CASSIQAAYEQYF

v_gene: TRBV5-4
d_gene: TRBD1
j_gene: TRBJ1-2
CDR3nt: TGTGCCAGCAGCTCAAGTACAGGGGCGGACTATGGCTACACCTTC
CDR3aa: CASSSSTGADYGYTF

v_gene: TRBV5-1
d_gene: NA
j_gene: TRBJ1-1
CDR3nt: TGCGCCAGCAGACCGGGATCGGTTGCTGAAGCTTTCTTT
CDR3aa: CASRPGSVAEAFF

v_gene: TRBV2
d_gene: NA
j_gene: TRBJ1-3
CDR3nt: TGTGCCAGCAAGGGGGACATAGGAAACACCATATATTTT
CDR3aa: CASKGDIGNTIYF

v_gene: TRBV6-5
d_gene: NA
j_gene: TRBJ1-5
CDR3nt: TGTGCCAGCAGTTACTCTCGCAGGCAGCCCCAGCATTTT
CDR3aa: CASSYSRRQPQHF

v_gene: TRBV5-1
d_gene: NA
j_gene: TRBJ1-1
CDR3nt: TGCGCCAGCAGCTTCTCAGTGAACACTGAAGCTTTCTTT
CDR3aa: CASSFSVNTEAFF

v_gene: TRBV9
d_gene: NA
j_gene: TRBJ1-1
CDR3nt: TGTGCCAGCAGCCCCAGGTGGGGGGACACTGAAGCTTTCTTT
CDR3aa: CASSPRWGDTEAFF

v_gene: TRBV6-1
d_gene: TRBD1
j_gene: TRBJ2-7
CDR3nt: TGTGCCAGCAGTGGGGGAGGGGACAGGGGATCGTACGAGCAGTACTTC
CDR3aa: CASSGGGDRGSYEQYF

v_gene: TRBV6-6
d_gene: NA
j_gene: TRBJ1-2
CDR3nt: TGTGCCAGCCGGGTGGACTATGGCTACACCTTC
CDR3aa: CASRVDYGYTF

v_gene: TRBV5-1
d_gene: NA
j_gene: TRBJ1-1
CDR3nt: TGCGCCAGCAGCTTGGGGGCGCCGAACACTGAAGCTTTCTTT
CDR3aa: CASSLGAPNTEAFF

v_gene: TRBV4-1
d_gene: TRBD1
j_gene: TRBJ1-5
CDR3nt: TGCGCCAGCAGCCAGAGCCCCCCGGGAATGGGACAGGGGGCTGGGCCCCAGCATTTT
CDR3aa: CASSQSPPGMGQGAGPQHF

v_gene: TRBV19
d_gene: TRBD1
j_gene: TRBJ1-2
CDR3nt: TGTGCCAGTACCGACTTTCTGACAGGGGGCAGCGGCTATGGCTACACCTTC
CDR3aa: CASTDFLTGGSGYGYTF

v_gene: TRBV11-1
d_gene: NA
j_gene: TRBJ1-1
CDR3nt: TGTGCCAGCAGCTTAAGGCGCGGGATCATGAACACTGAAGCTTTCTTT
CDR3aa: CASSLRRGIMNTEAFF

v_gene: TRBV7-6
d_gene: NA
j_gene: TRBJ1-1
CDR3nt: TGTGCCAGCAGCCCACAAACCTCCAACAGACCCACTGAAGCTTTCTTT
CDR3aa: CASSPQTSNRPTEAFF

v_gene: TRBV5-4
d_gene: NA
j_gene: TRBJ2-3
CDR3nt: TGTGCCAGCAGCGCGGCTTGGCGGGATGAAACAGATACGCAGTATTTT
CDR3aa: CASSAAWRDETDTQYF

v_gene: TRBV4-2
d_gene: NA
j_gene: TRBJ2-3
CDR3nt: TGTGCCAGCAGCCCGGGCGCGGGGAGCACAGATACGCAGTATTTT
CDR3aa: CASSPGAGSTDTQYF

v_gene: TRBV6-6
d_gene: NA
j_gene: TRBJ2-7
CDR3nt: TGTGCCAGCAGTTACTCGTCGGGGGAATCACACGAGCAGTACTTC
CDR3aa: CASSYSSGESHEQYF

v_gene: TRBV6-5
d_gene: TRBD2
j_gene: TRBJ2-1
CDR3nt: TGTGCCAGCAGTCCGGGACTAGCGGGGGGCGGTGAGCAGTTCTTC
CDR3aa: CASSPGLAGGGEQFF

v_gene: TRBV4-1
d_gene: NA
j_gene: TRBJ1-5
CDR3nt: TGCGCCAGCAGCCACTCCCGGGCCCGGGGGACTTATCAGCCCCAGCATTTT
CDR3aa: CASSHSRARGTYQPQHF

v_gene: TRBV4-2
d_gene: NA
j_gene: TRBJ1-1
CDR3nt: TGTGCCAGCAGCCAAGGGGAAGGACTGACCACTGAAGCTTTCTTT
CDR3aa: CASSQGEGLTTEAFF

v_gene: TRBV6-5
d_gene: NA
j_gene: TRBJ2-1
CDR3nt: TGTGCCAGCAGTTACGGTAGTCCTAACTACGACAATGAGCAGTTCTTC
CDR3aa: CASSYGSPNYDNEQFF

v_gene: TRBV4-1
d_gene: TRBD1
j_gene: TRBJ1-5
CDR3nt: TGCGCCAGCAGCCCGGACAGGAATCAGCCCCAGCATTTT
CDR3aa: CASSPDRNQPQHF

v_gene: TRBV27
d_gene: NA
j_gene: TRBJ2-7
CDR3nt: TGTGCCAGCAGTTCTTCCCAAACAAACGAGCAGTACTTC
CDR3aa: CASSSSQTNEQYF

v_gene: TRBV5-6
d_gene: NA
j_gene: TRBJ2-7
CDR3nt: TGTGCCAGCAGCTCCCAGGTCCGCGAATTACTCGAGCAGTACTTC
CDR3aa: CASSSQVRELLEQYF

v_gene: TRBV11-3
d_gene: NA
j_gene: TRBJ2-2
CDR3nt: TGTGCCAGCAGCTTAGGCAGGGGATCGGGGGAGCTGTTTTTT
CDR3aa: CASSLGRGSGELFF

v_gene: TRBV28
d_gene: NA
j_gene: TRBJ1-2
CDR3nt: TGTGCCAGCAGTGACACCCATGGCTACACCTTC
CDR3aa: CASSDTHGYTF

v_gene: TRBV14
d_gene: NA
j_gene: TRBJ2-7
CDR3nt: TGTGCCAGCAGCCAAGAGCAGGGAGGATTCTACGAGCAGTACTTC
CDR3aa: CASSQEQGGFYEQYF

v_gene: TRBV4-1
d_gene: NA
j_gene: TRBJ1-5
CDR3nt: TGCGCCAGCAGCGGGGAGTTCAGCAATCAGCCCCAGCATTTT
CDR3aa: CASSGEFSNQPQHF

v_gene: TRBV9
d_gene: NA
j_gene: TRBJ2-2
CDR3nt: TGTGCCAGCAGCGTAGGAACCCAGGGCAGGAACACCGGGGAGCTGTTTTTT
CDR3aa: CASSVGTQGRNTGELFF

v_gene: TRBV11-3
d_gene: TRBD2
j_gene: TRBJ2-7
CDR3nt: TGTGCCAGCAGCTTAGGTGGGACTAGCCCGAGCTCCTACGAGCAGTACTTC
CDR3aa: CASSLGGTSPSSYEQYF

v_gene: TRBV4-1
d_gene: NA
j_gene: TRBJ2-7
CDR3nt: TGCGCCAGCAGCCAACACAGGGTATCCTACGAGCAGTACTTC
CDR3aa: CASSQHRVSYEQYF

v_gene: TRBV6-5
d_gene: NA
j_gene: TRBJ1-2
CDR3nt: TGTGCCAGCAGTTACTCAACTTCTTATGGCTACACCTTC
CDR3aa: CASSYSTSYGYTF

v_gene: TRBV11-2
d_gene: TRBD1
j_gene: TRBJ2-7
CDR3nt: TGTGCCAGCAGCTTATCCCCGGGACAGGGCGGGGAGCAGTACTTC
CDR3aa: CASSLSPGQGGEQYF

v_gene: TRBV7-2
d_gene: TRBD1
j_gene: TRBJ2-7
CDR3nt: TGTGCCAGCAGCTTAGCAGGGGGCTTGTACGAGCAGTACTTC
CDR3aa: CASSLAGGLYEQYF

v_gene: TRBV18
d_gene: NA
j_gene: TRBJ2-7
CDR3nt: TGTGCCAGCTCACCAGCAAGGGGCCGCTACGAGCAGTACTTC
CDR3aa: CASSPARGRYEQYF

v_gene: TRBV2
d_gene: TRBD1
j_gene: TRBJ2-2
CDR3nt: TGTGCCAGCAGTGCCTCGACAGGGCTTGCCGGGGAGCTGTTTTTT
CDR3aa: CASSASTGLAGELFF

v_gene: TRBV4-1
d_gene: TRBD1
j_gene: TRBJ1-1
CDR3nt: TGCGCCAGCAGCCAAGTTTACAGGGGGCGATGGGACACTGAAGCTTTCTTT
CDR3aa: CASSQVYRGRWDTEAFF

v_gene: TRBV9
d_gene: TRBD1
j_gene: TRBJ1-2
CDR3nt: TGTGCCAGCAGCAAAGGGGGACAGGGAGGAGGCTACACCTTC
CDR3aa: CASSKGGQGGGYTF

v_gene: TRBV25-1
d_gene: NA
j_gene: TRBJ2-6
CDR3nt: TGTGCCAGCAGTGACGGGGTGCTTCCCTCTGGGGCCAACGTCCTGACTTTC
CDR3aa: CASSDGVLPSGANVLTF

v_gene: TRBV9
d_gene: TRBD2
j_gene: TRBJ2-1
CDR3nt: TGTGCCAGCAGCAGCGGGAGAGGGAATGAGCAGTTCTTC
CDR3aa: CASSSGRGNEQFF

v_gene: TRBV5-5
d_gene: NA
j_gene: TRBJ1-4
CDR3nt: TGTGCCAGCAGTCCGACAGGAGGCGAAAAACTGTTTTTT
CDR3aa: CASSPTGGEKLFF

v_gene: TRBV7-9
d_gene: TRBD1
j_gene: TRBJ1-5
CDR3nt: TGTGCCAGCAGCCAGGGACAGGGACGATGGGAGCCCCAGCATTTT
CDR3aa: CASSQGQGRWEPQHF

v_gene: TRBV6-6
d_gene: TRBD1
j_gene: TRBJ1-1
CDR3nt: TGTGCCAGCAGTTGGGACAGGGACACTGAAGCTTTCTTT
CDR3aa: CASSWDRDTEAFF

v_gene: TRBV5-1
d_gene: TRBD1
j_gene: TRBJ1-2
CDR3nt: TGCGCCAGCAGCGCCATACAGGGGGTGGATGGCTACACCTTC
CDR3aa: CASSAIQGVDGYTF

v_gene: TRBV7-8
d_gene: TRBD2
j_gene: TRBJ2-1
CDR3nt: TGTGCCAGCAGTTTTAGCGGGGGGGACTACAATGAGCAGTTCTTC
CDR3aa: CASSFSGGDYNEQFF

v_gene: TRBV9
d_gene: NA
j_gene: TRBJ2-7
CDR3nt: TGTGCCAGCAGCCCTTCCACAGGCTACGAGCAGTACTTC
CDR3aa: CASSPSTGYEQYF

v_gene: TRBV7-3
d_gene: NA
j_gene: TRBJ2-1
CDR3nt: TGTGCCAGCAGCTTTAACGCGCCCATCTCCTACAATGAGCAGTTCTTC
CDR3aa: CASSFNAPISYNEQFF

v_gene: TRBV6-5
d_gene: TRBD1
j_gene: TRBJ2-5
CDR3nt: TGTGCCAGCACCGACAGGGGTGGACAAGAGACCCAGTACTTC
CDR3aa: CASTDRGGQETQYF

v_gene: TRBV6-1
d_gene: TRBD2
j_gene: TRBJ2-1
CDR3nt: TGTGCCAGCAGTGGACGACTAGCGGGAGGGCCTGTCAATGAGCAGTTCTTC
CDR3aa: CASSGRLAGGPVNEQFF

v_gene: TRBV6-5
d_gene: NA
j_gene: TRBJ2-7
CDR3nt: TGTGCCAGCGGACAGCCACCTACTACGATGCTGCAGTACTTC
CDR3aa: CASGQPPTTMLQYF

v_gene: TRBV6-4
d_gene: TRBD2
j_gene: TRBJ2-1
CDR3nt: TGTGCCAGCAGTCCCCTAGCGGGAGAAGGTAATGAGCAGTTCTTC
CDR3aa: CASSPLAGEGNEQFF

v_gene: TRBV29-1
d_gene: TRBD1
j_gene: TRBJ2-3
CDR3nt: TGCAGCGCCCGACAGGGCCGTATAACAGATACGCAGTATTTT
CDR3aa: CSARQGRITDTQYF

v_gene: TRBV5-1
d_gene: NA
j_gene: TRBJ1-5
CDR3nt: TGCGCCAGCAGCTTAGGTACAGTTAGCAATCAGCCCCAGCATTTT
CDR3aa: CASSLGTVSNQPQHF

v_gene: TRBV30
d_gene: NA
j_gene: TRBJ1-4
CDR3nt: TGTGCCTGGATCCCGGCGGAAGGTGAAAAACTGTTTTTT
CDR3aa: CAWIPAEGEKLFF

v_gene: TRBV7-3
d_gene: NA
j_gene: TRBJ1-3
CDR3nt: TGTGCCAGCAGCTCTAGCCCTGGAAACACCATATATTTT
CDR3aa: CASSSSPGNTIYF